This TCR beta chain comes out of a study of cytomegalovirus exposure and HLA in healthy donors. The primer mix had 60 Vbeta and 13 Jbeta primers. Assay used: immunoSEQ multiplex PCR; TCRdb lists only in-frame clones, some missing. The sample shows some 30,000 clones, 44% of them seen only once. Sequencing input: PBMCs. The sequence came from a woman in her 50s in good health and CMV-seronegative.

DNA of the CDR3: TGTGCCAGCACGAGACTAGCGGGGCGCACAGATACGCAGTATTTT. Amino acid sequence: CASTRLAGRTDTQYF. The rearrangement joins TRBV2 to TRBJ2-3, with TRBD2 identical over 11 bases. The germline V gene encodes CDR1 SNHLY and CDR2 FYNNEI. Trimming at V came to 7 bases and at J to 1 base, leaving 4 bases not matched to a gene. CDR3 length: 15 amino acids. The full variable domain, rest sourced from reference TRBV2 and TRBJ2-3, is EPEVTQTPSHQVTQMGQEVILRCVPISNHLYFYWYRQILGQKVEFLVSFYNNEISEKSEIFDDQFSVERPDGSNFTLKIRSTKLEDSAMYFCASTRLAGRTDTQYFGPGTRLTVL.